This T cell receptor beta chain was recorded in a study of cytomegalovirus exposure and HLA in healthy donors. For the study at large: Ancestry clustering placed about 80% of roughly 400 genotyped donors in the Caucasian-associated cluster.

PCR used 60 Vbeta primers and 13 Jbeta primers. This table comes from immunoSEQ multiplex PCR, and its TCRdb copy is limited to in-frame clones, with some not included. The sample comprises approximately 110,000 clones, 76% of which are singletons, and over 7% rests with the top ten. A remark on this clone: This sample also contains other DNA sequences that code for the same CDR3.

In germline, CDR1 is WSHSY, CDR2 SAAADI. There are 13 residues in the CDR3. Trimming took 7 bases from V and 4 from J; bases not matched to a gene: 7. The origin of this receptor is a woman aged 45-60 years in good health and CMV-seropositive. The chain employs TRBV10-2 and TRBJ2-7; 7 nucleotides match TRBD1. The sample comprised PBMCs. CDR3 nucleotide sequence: TGCGCCAGCAAGGAAGGGACAGCATACGAGCAGTACTTC. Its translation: CASKEGTAYEQYF.